A single sample gave rise to the 12 T cell receptor beta chains below, sequenced in a study of blood T cell repertoires in COVID-19. Here immunoSEQ multiplex PCR was the method, and the copy in TCRdb shows in-frame clones only, minus some. Of around 140,000 clones listed, around 87% are singletons. Sequencing was carried out using PBMCs or T cells enriched from blood (not recorded which). Source of these receptors: a man in his sixties who had recovered from COVID-19.

V is TRBV11-2 and J is TRBJ1-6; D not resolved. Germline V CDR1 and CDR2: SGHAT, FQNNGV. This CDR3 region has 17 residues. V was trimmed by 3 bases and J by 0 bases, leaving 12 bases between them. CDR3 DNA: TGTGCCAGCAGCTTTCAGGCCGCGAGCTCCTATAATTCACCCCTCCACTTT. Its protein product is CASSFQAASSYNSPLHF.

A remark on this clone: Relative to the germline gene, one junction end is altered; a read error may explain this. The chain couples TRBV2 to TRBJ2-1, with TRBD2 matching over 10 bases. The CDR3 loop spans 15 amino acids. The germline gives CDR1 SNHLY, CDR2 FYNNEI. The CDR3 loop reads CASSQAGGLFPEQFF. The CDR3 nucleotides read TGTGCCAGCAGTCAAGCGGGGGGGCTGTTCCCTGAGCAGTTCTTC.

The V gene is TRBV30, the J gene TRBJ2-5; 8 bases agree with TRBD1. J gave up 7 bases and V 8 bases, and 12 bases lay outside the gene matches. CDR1 GTSNPN and CDR2 SVGIG come from the germline V gene (reference sequence). The length of the CDR3 is 13 residues. CDR3 nucleotides: TGTGCCGGAACAGGACAGGGTAGAGTGACCCAGTACTTC. Translating gives CAGTGQGRVTQYF.

The rearrangement joins TRBV11-2 to TRBJ2-7; TRBD1 is a possible D gene (5 bases). Per the germline V gene, CDR1 is SGHAT and CDR2 is FQNNGV. Between the trimmed V and J ends, which lost 2 bases and 2 bases, there was a span of 13 bases. The CDR3 totals 15 residues. The CDR3 loop reads CASSLQGTTTYEQYF. As DNA, the CDR3 is TGTGCCAGCAGCTTACAGGGCACCACAACCTACGAGCAGTACTTC.

The chain joins TRBV19 to TRBJ1-1, with D tentatively TRBD1 (5 bases). V shed 4 bases and J shed 0 bases, with 18 bases lying between them. CDR1 and CDR2 (germline): LNHDA, SQIVND (reference sequence). The CDR3 runs to 17 residues. Written as DNA, the CDR3 is TGTGCCAGTAGTAACCAGAGACAGAAGAACATGAACACTGAAGCTTTCTTT. This translates into CASSNQRQKNMNTEAFF. The full variable domain, its missing parts supplied by reference TRBV19 and TRBJ1-1, is DGGITQSPKYLFRKEGQNVTLSCEQNLNHDAMYWYRQDPGQGLRLIYYSQIVNDFQKGDIAEGYSVSREKKESFPLTVTSAQKNPTAFYLCASSNQRQKNMNTEAFFGQGTRLTVV.

The chain has TRBV2 and TRBJ1-5; D possibly corresponds to TRBD1 (5 bases). Germline assignment: CDR1 SNHLY and CDR2 FYNNEI. V lost 4 bases to trimming and J lost 9 bases, with 10 bases between them. The CDR3 has 12 amino acids. CDR3 bases: TGTGCCAGCAGTGGGGGAAGGGGGCCCCAGCATTTT. The encoded protein is CASSGGRGPQHF.

The chain employs TRBV6-6 and TRBJ1-2; the D gene is possibly TRBD1 (6 bases). V was shortened by 2 bases and J by 6 bases, with 16 bases between the two germline ends. The CDR3 sequence is 15 residues long. Germline V gives CDR1 MNHNY, CDR2 SVGAGI (reference sequence). The CDR3 sequence is CASSYQPVSGDGYTF. The CDR3 DNA follows: TGTGCCAGCAGTTACCAACCCGTCTCAGGGGATGGCTACACCTTC.

The V gene is TRBV11-2, the J gene TRBJ2-7; 10 nucleotides agree with TRBD1. V was pared by 1 base and J by 8 bases, with 11 bases of the junction left unmatched. The CDR3 has 16 residues. Germline V gene lookup returns CDR1 SGHAT and CDR2 FQNNGV. CDR3 residues: CASSLVGDRGPRQQYF. The CDR3 DNA is TGTGCCAGCAGCTTAGTGGGGGACAGGGGTCCCCGGCAGCAGTACTTC.

This chain joins TRBV5-4 and TRBJ2-7; 8 nucleotides match TRBD2. Unmatched junction bases numbered 0, after V lost 1 base and J lost 0 bases. The CDR3 consists of 14 residues. Per germline, CDR1 SGHNT and CDR2 YYREEE (reference sequence). The DNA of the CDR3 is TGTGCCAGCAGCTTGAGCGGGAGCTCCTACGAGCAGTACTTC. Its protein product is CASSLSGSSYEQYF.

The gene calls are TRBV4-2 and TRBJ2-7; maybe TRBD2 (6 bases). Germline V gene sequence: CDR1 LGHNA, CDR2 YNFKEQ. Between the trimmed V and J ends, which lost 4 bases and 0 bases, there was a span of 10 bases. The CDR3 length is 14 residues. The CDR3 sequence is CASSLTSLSYEQYF. CDR3 nucleotide sequence: TGTGCCAGCAGCCTCACTAGCCTCTCCTACGAGCAGTACTTC.

The chain uses TRBV27 and TRBJ1-6; TRBD1 matches 9 bases. V was pared by 3 bases and J by 8 bases, with 14 bases of the junction left unmatched. CDR3 length: 18 amino acids. Germline CDR1 MNHEY, CDR2 SMNVEV (reference sequence). In DNA form, the CDR3 reads TGTGCCAGCAGTTTCACGATTCCCGGGACAGGGTTACATTCACCCCTCCACTTT. This translates into CASSFTIPGTGLHSPLHF.

This clone was picked up a small number of times. V usage is TRBV5-1 and J usage is TRBJ2-5; no reliable D call. Deletions cut 2 bases from V and 5 bases from J, with 7 bases between. CDR1 is SGHRS and CDR2 is YFSETQ in the germline V gene. This CDR3 is built from 12 residues. CDR3 DNA: TGCGCCAGCAGCTTTAGTTCGGAGACCCAGTACTTC. Its translation: CASSFSSETQYF.